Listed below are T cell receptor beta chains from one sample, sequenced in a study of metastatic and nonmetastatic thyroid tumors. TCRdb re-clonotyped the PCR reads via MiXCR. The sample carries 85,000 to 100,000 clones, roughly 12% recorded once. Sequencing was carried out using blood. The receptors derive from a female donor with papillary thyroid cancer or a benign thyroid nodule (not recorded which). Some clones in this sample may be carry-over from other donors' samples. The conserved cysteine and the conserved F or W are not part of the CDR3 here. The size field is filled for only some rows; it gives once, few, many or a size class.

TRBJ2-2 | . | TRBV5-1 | ASSSQWYTAELF
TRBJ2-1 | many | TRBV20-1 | SANGLYNEQF
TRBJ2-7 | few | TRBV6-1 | VSSEEGSGSHEQY
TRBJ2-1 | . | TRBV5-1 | ASALAGPLNEQF
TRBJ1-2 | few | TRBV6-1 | ASSSHRGYYT
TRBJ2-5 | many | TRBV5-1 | ASSLGATGLKTQY
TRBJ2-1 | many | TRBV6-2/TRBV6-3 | ASKGGISGRYEQF
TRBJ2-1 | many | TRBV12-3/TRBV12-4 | ASSMRREQF
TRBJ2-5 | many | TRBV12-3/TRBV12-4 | ASSLALSGAKETQY
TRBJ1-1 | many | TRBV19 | AGRGGAGTEAF
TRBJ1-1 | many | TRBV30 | AWSVGAAEAF
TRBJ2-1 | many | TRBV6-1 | ASSEQATHNEQF
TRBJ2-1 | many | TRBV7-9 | ASSRGQGNEQF
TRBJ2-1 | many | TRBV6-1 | ASSGDRYNEQF
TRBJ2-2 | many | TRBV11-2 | ASSPKTSAGELF
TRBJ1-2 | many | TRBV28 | ASSLLRAGYT
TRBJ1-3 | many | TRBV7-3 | ASSLTGEVGNTIY
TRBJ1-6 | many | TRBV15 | ATSRDETGGNSPLH
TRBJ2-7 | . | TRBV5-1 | ASSLWPLAEGFEQY
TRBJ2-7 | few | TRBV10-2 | ASSQLRDHEQY
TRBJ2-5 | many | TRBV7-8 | ASSFRPSDETQY
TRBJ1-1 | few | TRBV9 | ASSVGGNQGEAF
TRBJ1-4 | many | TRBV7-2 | ASSLASRDGEKLF
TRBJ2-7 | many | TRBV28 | ASSSGLVEQY
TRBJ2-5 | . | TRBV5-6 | ASSITPGFVGETQY
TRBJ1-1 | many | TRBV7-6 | ASSLNFRGGGEAF
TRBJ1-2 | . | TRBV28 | ASSLVGQGARGYT
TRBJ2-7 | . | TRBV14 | ASSQISTSSYEQY
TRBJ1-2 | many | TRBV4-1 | ASSQDGTGGGGYT
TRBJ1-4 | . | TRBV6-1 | ASSGVMVRFWEKLF
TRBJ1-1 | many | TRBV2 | ASSATGATEAF
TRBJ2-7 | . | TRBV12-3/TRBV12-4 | ASSPFGGGTGLAYYQY
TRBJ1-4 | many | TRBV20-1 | SARQEATNEKLF
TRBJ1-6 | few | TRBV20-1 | SAREPTYNSPLH
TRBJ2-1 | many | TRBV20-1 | SARGTSGRATNEQF
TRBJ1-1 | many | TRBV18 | ASSLGTEAF
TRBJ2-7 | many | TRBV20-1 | SAWREPYEQY
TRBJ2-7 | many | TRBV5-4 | ASSFDRGREQY
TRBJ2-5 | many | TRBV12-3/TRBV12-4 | ASIREGEETQY
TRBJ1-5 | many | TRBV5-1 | ASSLEGESNQPQH
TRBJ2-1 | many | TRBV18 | ASSPPGDAYNEQF
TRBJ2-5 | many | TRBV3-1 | ASSQVHETQY
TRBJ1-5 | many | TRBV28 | ASSLFGRGNQPQH
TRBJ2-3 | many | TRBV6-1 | ASSRQSSSTDTQY
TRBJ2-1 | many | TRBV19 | ASSIGGRGRRNEQF
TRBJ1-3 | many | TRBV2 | ASRDTGGSSGNTIY
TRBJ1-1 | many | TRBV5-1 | ASSLDGRSNTEAF
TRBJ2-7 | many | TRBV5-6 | ASSLRRTSGNYEQY
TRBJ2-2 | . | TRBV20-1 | SARDKGYTGELF
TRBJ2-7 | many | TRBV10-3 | AISGLRDRARVYEQY
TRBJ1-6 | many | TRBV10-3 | AIGREKNSPLH
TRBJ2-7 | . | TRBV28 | ASPPVLAGGPHEQY